The rows below give T cell receptor beta chains drawn from one sample of a study of blood T cell repertoires in COVID-19. The table came from immunoSEQ multiplex PCR; TCRdb's copy has only in-frame clones and leaves some out. The data contain about 50,000 clones, around 86% of them singletons. Sequencing was done on a sample of peripheral blood. The receptors shown here come from a woman of 80 years or more with COVID-19, enrolled during active disease. Both conserved end residues are part of each CDR3. A D gene is named only where the DNA matches it firmly. Size values are once, few and many counts, or a class for expanded clones, and some rows have none.

TRBJ2-7 few TRBD2 TRBV18 TGTGCCAGCTCTCGGACTAGCTTCGACGAGCAGTACTTC CASSRTSFDEQYF
TRBJ2-7 - TRBD2 TRBV28 TGTGCCAGCAGTCTCGGGACTAGCGGGTTCATCTTC CASSLGTSGFIF
TRBJ1-5 - - TRBV2 TGTGCCAGCAGTTCTAACAGGGGCAATCAGCCCCAGCATTTT CASSSNRGNQPQHF
TRBJ1-2 - TRBD1 TRBV2 TGTGCCAGCAGTCGCAAGGGGACAGGGATCATCTATGGCTACACCTTC CASSRKGTGIIYGYTF
TRBJ1-6 - - TRBV27 TGTGCCAGCAGTCCGTACTGGAGACAGGACGCGAGAACACCCCTCCACTTT CASSPYWRQDARTPLHF
TRBJ2-1 - - TRBV5-1 TGCGCCAGCAGCTTGGGTGCGGGGTACAATGAGCAGTTCTTC CASSLGAGYNEQFF
TRBJ1-3 - - TRBV5-4 TGTGCCAGCAGCTTGGTTGACAGAAACACCATATATTTT CASSLVDRNTIYF
TRBJ1-3 - - TRBV4-1 TGCGCCAGCAGCCAAGTTCACGGGGAAGCGGGAAACACCATATATTTT CASSQVHGEAGNTIYF
TRBJ1-5 - TRBD1 TRBV7-8 TGTGCCAGCAGCTCGACGAGGAACAGGGGCGTCAATCAGCCCCAGCATTTT CASSSTRNRGVNQPQHF
TRBJ2-5 - - TRBV28 TGTGCCAGCTTTCTTCGGCAGGGAGAGACCCAGTACTTC CASFLRQGETQYF
TRBJ1-3 - - TRBV18 TGTGCCAGCTCACCGACGGGGGGCTCTGGAAACACCATATATTTT CASSPTGGSGNTIYF
TRBJ2-1 once - TRBV5-1 TGCGCCAGCAGCTTGCCAGTAGGACAGTTCACCCTGGGTGAGCAGTTCTTC CASSLPVGQFTLGEQFF
TRBJ1-1 - - TRBV4-2 TGTGCCACGCGGGGTCAACTCGGAATGAACACTGAAGCTTTCTTT CATRGQLGMNTEAFF
TRBJ1-2 few - TRBV20-1 TGCAGTGCTAGTCGGGGATTGGATGGCTACACCTTC CSASRGLDGYTF
TRBJ2-7 - TRBD1 TRBV6-5 TGTGCCAGCAAACAGGGGAGAACCACCTACGAGCAGTACTTC CASKQGRTTYEQYF
TRBJ2-3 once - TRBV14 TGTGCCAGCAGCCGATTAGCGGTTAGCACAGATACGCAGTATTTT CASSRLAVSTDTQYF
TRBJ1-4 - TRBD1 TRBV24-1 TGTGCCACCAGTGATCCAGGGGGCCCTAATGAAAAACTGTTTTTT CATSDPGGPNEKLFF
TRBJ2-2 once - TRBV30 TGTGCCTGGAGGGAGTCGGGACTCTTCACCGGGGAGCTGTTTTTT CAWRESGLFTGELFF
TRBJ1-1 once - TRBV29-1 TGCAGCGTTGACGGCCAGGGGAACACTGAAGCTTTCTTT CSVDGQGNTEAFF
TRBJ2-1 - - TRBV30 TGTGCCTGGAGTTCAAAACGGGGGTACAATGAGCAGTTCTTC CAWSSKRGYNEQFF
TRBJ2-3 - TRBD2 TRBV11-1 TGTGCCAGCAGCGGGCCAGGGACTAGCGGGAGAGATACGCAGTATTTT CASSGPGTSGRDTQYF
TRBJ2-2 - - TRBV19 TGTGCCAGTAGTATTGTAACCGGGGAGCTGTTTTTT CASSIVTGELFF
TRBJ2-7 few TRBD1 TRBV5-1 TGCGCCAGCAGCCCCCGGGGACAGGGCTACGAGCAGTACTTC CASSPRGQGYEQYF
TRBJ1-2 - TRBD1 TRBV6-1 TGTGCCAGCACGCCGCCCGGGACAGGGGTAGGCTACACCTTC CASTPPGTGVGYTF
TRBJ1-2 - - TRBV7-8 TGTGCCAGCAGCTTATACGGTATAGGAGAGTATGGCTACACCTTC CASSLYGIGEYGYTF
TRBJ1-6 - TRBD1 TRBV6-5 TGTGCCAGCAGGTTCCGGGACAGAAATTCACCCCTCCACTTT CASRFRDRNSPLHF
TRBJ1-1 - TRBD1 TRBV7-3 TGTGCCAGCAGCCCGAAACAGGGGCCTGCTTTCTTT CASSPKQGPAFF
TRBJ2-1 - - TRBV15 TGTGCCACCCGAATGAGAGGTAACAATGAGCAGTTCTTC CATRMRGNNEQFF
TRBJ2-7 - TRBD1 TRBV7-2 TGTGCCAGCAGCCACGGACAGGGCCTCTCCTACGAGCAGTACTTC CASSHGQGLSYEQYF
TRBJ1-2 - - TRBV19 TGTGCCAGTAGTCCTAGGGGCCGTACCCAGGGCTATGGCTACACCTTC CASSPRGRTQGYGYTF
TRBJ1-1 once TRBD1 TRBV6-1 TGTGCCAGCAGCTTGACAGGGGGGGATTTGGAAGCTTTCTTT CASSLTGGDLEAFF
TRBJ1-2 - TRBD1 TRBV2 TGTGCCAGCAGTAGGGACAGGGCCTATGGCTACACCTTC CASSRDRAYGYTF
TRBJ2-2 once TRBD2 TRBV9 TGTGCCAGCAGCGTAGCTCTAGCGGGGGGCCAGGCCGGGGAGCTGTTTTTT CASSVALAGGQAGELFF
TRBJ1-2 - - TRBV19 TGTGCCAGTAGTACAGGGGCCTCAGACTATGGCTACACCTTC CASSTGASDYGYTF
TRBJ2-1 - TRBD2 TRBV28 TGTGCCAGCAGTACCACGGGTAGCGGGGACTACAATGAGCAGTTCTTC CASSTTGSGDYNEQFF
TRBJ1-5 - - TRBV19 TGTGCCAGTAGTATGGGGGCCGTACCCCGCAATCAGCCCCAGCATTTT CASSMGAVPRNQPQHF
TRBJ1-4 - - TRBV9 TGTGCCAGCAGCGTAGCAGGGGAGACGGGACGAGGCGAAAAACTGTTTTTT CASSVAGETGRGEKLFF
TRBJ2-5 - TRBD1 TRBV24-1 TGTGCCACCAGTGATTGGGACCTCGGGACAGGGAAAGCAAAGTACCAAGAGACCCAGTACTTC CATSDWDLGTGKAKYQETQYF
TRBJ1-1 once - TRBV7-3 TGTGCCAGCCGGAGAGGGTTGAACACTGAAGCTTTCTTT CASRRGLNTEAFF
TRBJ1-5 - - TRBV19 TGTGCCAGTAGTATTGGACTGATTAGCAATCAGCCCCAGCATTTT CASSIGLISNQPQHF
TRBJ1-2 - TRBD1 TRBV9 TGTGCCAGCAGCGTAGCCGGGACAGGGGGCTATGGCTACACCTTC CASSVAGTGGYGYTF
TRBJ1-3 - - TRBV12-5 TGTGCTAGTGGCTTGGAACGGGGGAGAGGAAACACCATATATTTT CASGLERGRGNTIYF
TRBJ2-7 few - TRBV28 TGTGCCCCTCGGAGCTGTCCCTACGAGCAGTACTTC CAPRSCPYEQYF
TRBJ1-1 - - TRBV3-1/TRBV3-2 TGTGCCAGCAGCCAAGGGGTAACTTGGACAGAGACCATGAACACTGAAGCTTTCTTT CASSQGVTWTETMNTEAFF
TRBJ2-7 - TRBD2 TRBV5-6 TGTGCCAGCAGCTTGGTGTGGAAGACTAGCGGGGTGGGCGAGCAGTACTTC CASSLVWKTSGVGEQYF
TRBJ2-1 - TRBD2 TRBV24-1 TGTGCCACCAGTGATTTTGGGAAGGGACTAGCGGGAAATGAGCAGTTCTTC CATSDFGKGLAGNEQFF
TRBJ2-5 - - TRBV7-6 TGTGCCAGCAGCCCGGAGATTGTCAGCCAAGAGACCCAGTACTTC CASSPEIVSQETQYF
TRBJ2-3 - - TRBV11-3 TGTGCCAGCAGCCCCCGCCCTAGGGGTGGCACAGATACGCAGTATTTT CASSPRPRGGTDTQYF
TRBJ1-3 few - TRBV6-6 TGTGCCAGCTGCGGGGCTTCCTCTGGAAACACCATATATTTT CASCGASSGNTIYF
TRBJ2-4 - TRBD2 TRBV28 TGTGCCAGCAGAGAAGGACTAGCGGGAGTGGCAAACATTCAGTACTTC CASREGLAGVANIQYF
TRBJ1-4 - TRBD1 TRBV18 TGTGCCAGCTCACCAAAGGGGGCCCCATATGAAAAACTGTTTTTT CASSPKGAPYEKLFF
TRBJ2-3 - TRBD2 TRBV10-1 TGCGCCAGCAGTGAGTCGGGACTAGCGGGGAGCCCAGATACGCAGTATTTT CASSESGLAGSPDTQYF
TRBJ1-5 few TRBD1 TRBV28 TGTGCCAGCAAAACTGACAGGGGCCTTAAAGGGCCCCAGCATTTT CASKTDRGLKGPQHF
TRBJ1-3 - - TRBV15 TGTGCCACCAGCAGAGATAGTGGGGAGCCGGGAAACACCATATATTTT CATSRDSGEPGNTIYF
TRBJ2-7 few - TRBV15 TGTGCCACCAGCCCCAATCCTGGTAGCGTGTCCTACGAGCAGTACTTC CATSPNPGSVSYEQYF
TRBJ1-3 once - TRBV6-5 TGTGCCAGCCGCATTGGGGGGACCTCTGGAAACACCATATATTTT CASRIGGTSGNTIYF
TRBJ2-3 - TRBD1 TRBV5-1 TGCGCCAGCAGCAACGGACAGGGGGCTACAGATACGCAGTATTTT CASSNGQGATDTQYF